The T cell receptor (beta chain) under discussion was sequenced for a study of cytomegalovirus exposure and HLA in healthy donors. The V gene lost 6 bases and the J gene lost 0 bases, with 14 bases spanning the gap. This CDR3 comprises 15 residues. Germline V gene data show CDR1 as SNHLY and CDR2 as FYNNEI. The PCR employed 60 Vbeta primers together with 13 Jbeta primers. Repertoires were generated with immunoSEQ multiplex PCR, while TCRdb's copy carries only in-frame clones and drops some. This sample has over 150,000 clones, with almost 85% found just once. Sequencing used PBMCs. The clonotype originates from a girl between 10 and 17 years old in good health and CMV-seropositive. The chain has TRBV2 and TRBJ1-1; D gene uncertain. In DNA, the CDR3 is TGTGCCAGCAGACTACTGGCGGACTTGAACACTGAAGCTTTCTTT. Translated: CASRLLADLNTEAFF.